The 2 T cell receptor beta chains below were found in one sample sequenced in a study of blood T cells in healthy people across ages. Primed by a sample-barcoded 5' primer and a J-beta primer mix, a second PCR proceeded for 7 to 11 cycles. Each CDR3 protein is one row after TCRdb ran MiXCR on the 5' RACE reads. The table shows about 780,000 distinct CDR3 sequences, with 20% to 30% occurring only once. The data also belong to a second study, concerning T cells of mothers and their children.

Sequencing was done on a sample of blood. The receptor source for this set is a boy between 10 and 17 years old in good health.

This clonotype has a handful of counts. This sequence joins TRBV6-6 and TRBJ2-3, with D hard to call. CDR1 and CDR2 (germline): MNHNY, SVGAGI (reference sequence). The ends were cut back, 4 bases at V and 0 bases at J, with 14 bases in the middle. This CDR3 is 16 amino acids long. The DNA for the CDR3 is TGTGCCAGCAGTTTCTTTCGTTCAGCAAGCACAGATACGCAGTATTTT. Amino acid sequence: CASSFFRSASTDTQYF.

This clonotype was seen a handful of times. CDR3 in amino acids: CSAGPGTSDYF. The DNA for the CDR3 is TGCAGTGCCGGCCCGGGGACTAGCGATTACTTC. The rearrangement links TRBV20-1 to TRBJ2-4; TRBD2 agrees at 10 bases. The CDR3 loop spans 11 amino acids. The ends lost 6 bases at V and 16 bases at J; junction bases unmatched: 9. Germline assignment: CDR1 DFQATT and CDR2 SNEGSKA (reference sequence).